Following are 25 T cell receptor beta chains from one sample sequenced in a study of vaccination effects on CD4 cells after COVID-19. Sequencing in the ViraFEST assay came after antigen-specific CD4+ T cells had been expanded with viral peptide pools, which were used to stimulate PBMC. Following 10 days of culture, CD4+ T cells were isolated. Each person got two doses of an mRNA SARS-CoV-2 vaccine, BNT162b2 or mRNA-1273. Repertoires were generated with immunoSEQ multiplex PCR, while TCRdb's copy carries only in-frame clones and drops some. The sample has around 26,000 clones, almost 70% seen once. Their specific antigens are unknown. The material sequenced was CD4+ T cells from PBMCs cultured with SARS-CoV-2 spike peptides, taken after COVID-19 vaccination. These receptors all stem from a human donor who received a COVID-19 vaccine.

The CDR3 here is CASSSMTGRSTYEQYF. Written as DNA, the CDR3 is TGTGCCAGCAGTTCCATGACGGGACGCTCTACCTACGAGCAGTACTTC. The chain recombines TRBV6-6 with TRBJ2-7; D assignment may be TRBD1 or TRBD2 (5 bases each). The germline V gene has CDR1 MNHNY and CDR2 SVGAGI (reference sequence). Trimming took 4 bases from V and 2 from J, leaving 18 bases between them. The CDR3 is 16 amino acids.

The chain combines TRBV2 with TRBJ1-6, with D perhaps TRBD1 (6 bases). The CDR3 covers 12 residues. Germline lookup yields CDR1 SNHLY and CDR2 FYNNEI. V lost 7 bases and J 9 bases, leaving 10 bases between the germline ends. This chain's CDR3 is CASTTGTSPLHF. The CDR3 DNA follows: TGTGCCAGCACTACAGGGACTTCACCCCTCCACTTT. The full variable domain, completed using reference TRBV2 and TRBJ1-6, is EPEVTQTPSHQVTQMGQEVILRCVPISNHLYFYWYRQILGQKVEFLVSFYNNEISEKSEIFDDQFSVERPDGSNFTLKIRSTKLEDSAMYFCASTTGTSPLHFGNGTRLTVT.

This chain links TRBV7-2 with TRBJ2-3, with D uncertain. The CDR3 contains 13 residues. Per germline, CDR1 SGHTA and CDR2 FQGNSA. V shed 4 bases and J shed 2 bases, with 7 bases lying between them. DNA of the CDR3: TGTGCCAGCAGCTCAGGCCACACAGATACGCAGTATTTT. Its translation: CASSSGHTDTQYF.

The rearrangement joins TRBV2 to TRBJ2-2; perhaps TRBD1 as D (6 bases). Trimming pared 6 bases from V and 1 base from J, leaving 12 bases between. The CDR3 length is 15 residues. From germline, CDR1 is SNHLY and CDR2 FYNNEI. CDR3 sequence reads: CASRLDRQNTGELFF. The DNA for the CDR3 is TGTGCCAGCAGACTGGACAGACAGAACACCGGGGAGCTGTTTTTT. The full variable domain, completed using reference TRBV2 and TRBJ2-2, is EPEVTQTPSHQVTQMGQEVILRCVPISNHLYFYWYRQILGQKVEFLVSFYNNEISEKSEIFDDQFSVERPDGSNFTLKIRSTKLEDSAMYFCASRLDRQNTGELFFGEGSRLTVL.

The chain is built from TRBV20-1 and TRBJ1-2; the D gene is possibly TRBD1 (5 bases). CDR3 length: 13 residues. V was trimmed by 3 bases and J by 6 bases, leaving 14 bases between them. CDR1 DFQATT and CDR2 SNEGSKA come from the germline V gene (reference sequence). The CDR3, as DNA: TGCAGTGCTAGTAGCGGGGGAAGTGATGGCTACACCTTC. Translating gives CSASSGGSDGYTF.

This clone is medium-sized in the sample. The rearrangement uses TRBV6-4 and TRBJ2-5, with D maybe TRBD2 (6 bases). The CDR3 is 16 residues long. V lost 1 base and J lost 0, with 12 bases in between. Germline V CDR1 and CDR2: MRHNA, SNTAGT. The chain's CDR3 is CASSDWRESNQETQYF. The CDR3 nucleotides read TGTGCCAGCAGTGACTGGAGGGAAAGCAACCAAGAGACCCAGTACTTC.

The rearrangement links TRBV5-1 to TRBJ1-6, with D hard to call. Germline V CDR1 and CDR2: SGHRS, YFSETQ. The CDR3 spans 14 residues. Trimming stripped 0 bases from V and 7 bases from J, with 8 bases between. This CDR3 reads CASSLASLNSPLHF. The CDR3, as DNA: TGCGCCAGCAGCTTGGCCAGCCTAAATTCACCCCTCCACTTT.

Of note for this clone: At one of its ends the junction is not consistent with the germline gene, which may arise from a read error. The chain employs TRBV3-1 (or the pseudogene TRBV3-2) and TRBJ1-1; possible D gene TRBD1, 5 bases. The CDR3 length is 14 residues. Germline V gene lookup returns CDR1 LGHDT and CDR2 YNNKEL (reference sequence). The CDR3 DNA follows: TGTGCCAGCAGCGAAGAGGGGAGCAGCACAAAGGCTTTCTTT. Residues: CASSEEGSSTKAFF.

The V call is TRBV6-5, the J call TRBJ1-5; tentative D call: TRBD1 (5 bases). The CDR3 spans 14 residues. V gave up 5 bases and J gave up 6 bases, with 14 bases separating them. Germline values: CDR1 MNHEY, CDR2 SVGAGI. CDR3 sequence: CASSLGAGLQPQHF. The CDR3 DNA reads as TGTGCCAGCAGTCTAGGGGCAGGGCTTCAGCCCCAGCATTTT.

The V and J genes are TRBV7-6 and TRBJ1-3; D unresolved. Trimming stripped 4 bases from V and 3 bases from J, with 16 bases between. The length of the CDR3 is 16 residues. The germline gives CDR1 SGHVS, CDR2 FNYEAQ. The CDR3 nucleotides read TGTGCCAGCAGCTCCTGGAAGGAAGGACGTGGAAACACCATATATTTT. Translated: CASSSWKEGRGNTIYF.

V usage is TRBV12-3 or TRBV12-4 and J usage is TRBJ1-2; the D is unclear. Trimming stripped 2 bases from V and 4 bases from J, with 8 bases between. The CDR3 consists of 13 residues. CDR3 coding DNA: TGTGCCAGCAGTTTACTCTTATCCTATGGCTACACCTTC. Translating gives CASSLLLSYGYTF.

The V gene is TRBV5-1, the J gene TRBJ2-1; 10 bases map to TRBD1. Germline lookup yields CDR1 SGHRS and CDR2 YFSETQ. The CDR3 consists of 16 residues. J was trimmed by 1 base and V by 1 base; bases with no gene match: 2. In DNA form, the CDR3 reads TGCGCCAGCAGCTTGTTGGGACAGGGGTCCTACAATGAGCAGTTCTTC. Its protein product is CASSLLGQGSYNEQFF.

The chain employs TRBV6-5 and TRBJ2-3; D unclear. This CDR3 spans 15 amino acids. Per germline, CDR1 MNHEY and CDR2 SVGAGI. V was clipped by 2 bases and J by 1 base, with 10 bases between them. The CDR3 spells CASSYQSLGTDTQYF. CDR3 coding DNA: TGTGCCAGCAGTTACCAGTCCCTGGGCACAGATACGCAGTATTTT.

V gene TRBV6-5 combines with J gene TRBJ1-1; no clear D. Per the germline V gene, CDR1 is MNHEY and CDR2 is SVGAGI. This CDR3 is 13 amino acids long. The germline V and J ends were trimmed by 8 bases and 0 bases, with 10 bases remaining between them. The CDR3: CASGEHLNTEAFF. The CDR3 DNA follows: TGTGCCAGCGGGGAACACCTGAACACTGAAGCTTTCTTT.

This clone has only one observation. The chain uses TRBV19 and TRBJ2-5; 8 bases are a match to TRBD2. V gave up 10 bases and J gave up 0 bases; unmatched junction bases: 4. This CDR3 spans 13 amino acids. The V gene's germline CDR1 is LNHDA and CDR2 SQIVND (reference sequence). DNA for the CDR3: TGTGCCACGTCGGGGGGGTACCAAGAGACCCAGTACTTC. This codes for CATSGGYQETQYF.

The chain combines TRBV6-5 with TRBJ1-6; D gene unclear. CDR1 MNHEY and CDR2 SVGAGI come from the germline V gene. The V and J ends lost 8 bases and 6 bases respectively, with 17 bases between them. The length of the CDR3 is 15 residues. The CDR3 DNA follows: TGTGCCAGCTGTCTCAGAGGATTTCTTAATTCACCCCTCCACTTT. Its protein is CASCLRGFLNSPLHF.

The chain couples TRBV30 to TRBJ1-6, with 8 bases identical to TRBD1. The CDR3 has 15 amino acids. The V gene's germline CDR1 is GTSNPN and CDR2 SVGIG (reference sequence). V shed 5 bases and J 10 bases; nucleotides not matched to a gene: 13. The CDR3 loop reads CAWGTGGSVWSPLHF. In nucleotides, the CDR3 is TGTGCCTGGGGTACAGGGGGTTCGGTTTGGTCACCCCTCCACTTT.

This chain uses TRBV18 with TRBJ2-1, with 8 bases identical to TRBD2. Per the germline V gene, CDR1 is KGHSH and CDR2 is LQKENI. This CDR3 is 15 amino acids long. Trimming took 4 bases from V and 6 from J; bases not matched to a gene: 8. CDR3 amino acids: CASSLTGGQGNEQFF. In nucleotides, the CDR3 is TGTGCCAGCTCACTAACGGGAGGGCAGGGCAATGAGCAGTTCTTC.

This chain uses TRBV18 with TRBJ1-5; 7 bases line up with TRBD1. From germline, CDR1 is KGHSH and CDR2 LQKENI. There are 14 residues in the CDR3. After removal of 2 bases from V and 2 bases from J, the junction contained 0 bases not matched to a gene. As DNA, the CDR3 is TGTGCCAGCTCACCAGGGACAGGCAATCAGCCCCAGCATTTT. Its translation: CASSPGTGNQPQHF. Together with reference TRBV18 and TRBJ1-5, the CDR3 gives the full variable domain: NAGVMQNPRHLVRRRGQEARLRCSPMKGHSHVYWYRQLPEEGLKFMVYLQKENIIDESGMPKERFSAEFPKEGPSILRIQQVVRGDSAAYFCASSPGTGNQPQHFGDGTRLSIL.

The chain has TRBV2 and TRBJ2-7, with D maybe TRBD1 (6 bases). V was clipped by 8 bases and J by 7 bases, with 21 bases between them. Germline V lookup: CDR1 SNHLY, CDR2 FYNNEI. The CDR3 length is 14 residues. The CDR3 loop is CASGKNRDKGEQYF. The CDR3 DNA reads TGTGCCAGCGGAAAAAACCGGGACAAGGGGGAGCAGTACTTC.

The chain recombines TRBV15 with TRBJ2-5; D is ambiguous. Germline lookup yields CDR1 LNHNV and CDR2 YYDKDF (reference sequence). The V end lost 4 bases, the J end lost 5 bases, and 11 bases lay between the germline ends. This CDR3 has 13 amino acids. CDR3 residues: CATSTGRLETQYF. In DNA, the CDR3 is TGTGCCACCAGCACTGGACGTTTGGAGACCCAGTACTTC.

The chain carries TRBV27 and TRBJ2-1; 12 nucleotides match TRBD2. Trimming at V came to 3 bases and at J to 4 bases, leaving 4 bases not matched to a gene. This CDR3 spans 16 amino acids. Per the germline V gene, CDR1 is MNHEY and CDR2 is SMNVEV (reference sequence). The CDR3 is CASSLSGLAGYNEQFF. The CDR3 DNA sequence: TGTGCCAGCAGTTTGTCGGGACTAGCGGGTTACAATGAGCAGTTCTTC.

The CDR3 protein is CASSYWQTSYGYTF. The CDR3 nucleotides are TGTGCCAGCAGTTATTGGCAGACTAGCTATGGCTACACCTTC. The chain couples TRBV6-5 to TRBJ1-2, with D uncertain. Deletions cut 3 bases from V and 4 bases from J, with 12 bases between. The CDR3 runs 14 residues. Germline V gene sequence: CDR1 MNHEY, CDR2 SVGAGI.

The rearrangement links TRBV20-1 to TRBJ1-1; D remains unclear. Germline values: CDR1 DFQATT, CDR2 SNEGSKA (reference sequence). V lost 3 bases and J lost 1, with 0 bases in between. CDR3 length: 10 residues. For the CDR3, the DNA is TGCAGTGCTAGGAACACTGAAGCTTTCTTT. Its protein product is CSARNTEAFF.

This chain links TRBV5-1 with TRBJ1-1, with D possibly matching TRBD1 (5 bases). The germline V gene has CDR1 SGHRS and CDR2 YFSETQ. The V and J ends lost 3 bases and 9 bases respectively, with 18 bases between them. This CDR3 has 14 residues. CDR3 residues: CASSSGTAAYQAFF. The CDR3 bases are TGCGCCAGCAGCTCCGGGACGGCGGCCTATCAAGCTTTCTTT.